The next 10 T cell receptor beta chains were all read from a single sample in a study of control samples from healthy donors and cancer patients. This table comes from immunoSEQ multiplex PCR, and its TCRdb copy is limited to in-frame clones, with some not included. The sample gives about 75,000 clones, roughly 92% of which show up once; 6% to 8% is in the top ten. Sequencing was carried out using blood. The receptors come from a woman aged 40 to 50 in good health.

The chain has TRBV28 and TRBJ1-6, with 7 bases aligning to TRBD1. The CDR3 has 16 amino acids. The germline gives CDR1 MDHEN, CDR2 SYDVKM. The V and J ends lost 2 bases and 7 bases, in that order; junction bases with no gene match: 8. The CDR3 DNA reads TGTGCCAGCAGTTTAACAGGGGCCCATTGGAATTCACCCCTCCACTTT. This sequence encodes CASSLTGAHWNSPLHF.

This clone was seen more than once but under ten times. The rearrangement uses TRBV11-2 and TRBJ2-7; 8 nucleotides align to TRBD1. CDR3 length equals 18 residues. Germline assignment: CDR1 SGHAT and CDR2 FQNNGV. J gave up 3 bases and V 8 bases, and 21 bases lay outside the gene matches. The CDR3: CASFDYRLRGQAYYEQYF. CDR3 in DNA: TGTGCCAGCTTTGATTACCGGTTAAGGGGACAGGCTTACTACGAGCAGTACTTC.

J is TRBJ1-6 and V is TRBV7-9; D is unresolved. Germline-derived CDR1 and CDR2 are SEHNR and FQNEAQ (reference sequence). Trimming took 11 bases from V and 0 from J, leaving 20 bases between them. This CDR3 contains 17 residues. CDR3 protein: CAVSGSVGSSYNSPLHF. For the CDR3, the DNA is TGTGCCGTTTCTGGGAGCGTCGGAAGCTCCTATAATTCACCCCTCCACTTT.

The chain is built from TRBV4-2 and TRBJ1-2, with 9 bases matching TRBD1. The trim removed 4 bases at V and 7 bases at J, leaving 10 bases unmatched. The CDR3 length is 15 residues. The germline V gene has CDR1 LGHNA and CDR2 YNFKEQ. CDR3 DNA sequence: TGTGCCAGCAGCCGAGTTGAGACAGGGGGTCCTGGCTACACCTTC. Its translation is CASSRVETGGPGYTF.

A few counts support this clone. This chain uses TRBV5-1 with TRBJ2-2; unclear D gene. The germline CDR1 and CDR2 sequences are SGHRS and YFSETQ. Trimming shortened V by 0 bases and J by 0 bases, and 3 bases separated the two germline ends. There are 14 residues in the CDR3. CDR3 residues: CASSLGTNTGELFF. DNA for the CDR3: TGCGCCAGCAGCTTGGGGACGAACACCGGGGAGCTGTTTTTT.

V usage is TRBV18 and J usage is TRBJ1-1; tentatively, D is TRBD1 (6 bases). The CDR3 consists of 15 residues. The V gene lost 5 bases and the J gene lost 6 bases, with 19 bases spanning the gap. Germline values: CDR1 KGHSH, CDR2 LQKENI. The DNA for the CDR3 is TGTGCCAGCTCAAAAAACCGGGACATCGGGGCTGAAGCTTTCTTT. Residues: CASSKNRDIGAEAFF.

The chain combines TRBV6-4 with TRBJ2-3, with a tentative D call TRBD1 (6 bases). Trimming stripped 4 bases from V and 4 bases from J, with 12 bases between. CDR3 size: 14 residues. Germline V gene sequence: CDR1 MRHNA, CDR2 SNTAGT. The CDR3, as DNA: TGTGCCAGCAGTGCAGGGGACACCCCAGATACGCAGTATTTT. This sequence encodes CASSAGDTPDTQYF.

This chain uses TRBV5-8 with TRBJ1-2, with D uncertain. The length of the CDR3 is 13 residues. V lost 4 bases, J lost 2 bases, and 9 bases lay in between. Germline-derived CDR1 and CDR2 are SGHTS and YDEGEE. CDR3 protein: CASSTDFNYGYTF. The CDR3 DNA is TGTGCCAGCAGCACGGACTTCAACTATGGCTACACCTTC.

The chain uses TRBV28 and TRBJ1-4, with a possible D match to TRBD1 (6 bases). V was pared by 6 bases and J by 5 bases, with 19 bases between. The CDR3 has 16 residues. From germline, CDR1 is MDHEN and CDR2 SYDVKM. The CDR3 loop reads CASRYPPGQGNEKLFF. CDR3 DNA: TGTGCCAGCAGATACCCACCGGGACAAGGGAATGAAAAACTGTTTTTT.

The chain is built from TRBV7-9 and TRBJ2-5; TRBD2 agrees at 8 bases. CDR1 is SEHNR and CDR2 is FQNEAQ in the germline V gene (reference sequence). Trimming took 3 bases from V and 9 from J; bases not matched to a gene: 12. CDR3 length equals 15 residues. The CDR3 DNA reads TGTGCCAGCAGCTTTTCGCGGGAGGCATTTGAGGCCCAGTACTTC. The encoded protein is CASSFSREAFEAQYF.